The T cell receptor beta chain under discussion was sequenced for a study of cytomegalovirus exposure and HLA in healthy donors. Trimming took 8 bases from V and 7 from J; bases not matched to a gene: 9. Germline values: CDR1 SEHNR, CDR2 FQNEAQ (reference sequence). This CDR3 contains 15 residues. While unrecorded immune exposures were likely, the donors were nominally healthy when sampled. As to this clone: Its antigen is undetermined.

Study-wide results and caveats: In an earlier analysis, about 87% or about 30%: the productive usage of most TCR beta V segments.

A multiplex PCR was run with 60 Vbeta primers and 13 Jbeta primers. Produced via immunoSEQ multiplex PCR; TCRdb's table is partial and in-frame only. There are over 100,000 clones in the sample; about 78% occur only once, and approximately 1.4% lies in the top ten. The clonotype was recovered from a female donor in good health and CMV-seronegative. This chain links TRBV7-9 with TRBJ2-1; 12 nucleotides agree with TRBD2. The sequenced material came from PBMCs. The CDR3 reads CASGNLAGGENEQFF. The CDR3 DNA reads TGTGCCAGCGGCAACCTAGCGGGAGGGGAGAATGAGCAGTTCTTC. The whole variable domain, remainder taken from reference TRBV7-9 and TRBJ2-1, is DTGVSQNPRHKITKRGQNVTFRCDPISEHNRLYWYRQTLGQGPEFLTYFQNEAQLEKSRLLSDRFSAERPKGSFSTLEIQRTEQGDSAMYLCASGNLAGGENEQFFGPGTRLTVL.